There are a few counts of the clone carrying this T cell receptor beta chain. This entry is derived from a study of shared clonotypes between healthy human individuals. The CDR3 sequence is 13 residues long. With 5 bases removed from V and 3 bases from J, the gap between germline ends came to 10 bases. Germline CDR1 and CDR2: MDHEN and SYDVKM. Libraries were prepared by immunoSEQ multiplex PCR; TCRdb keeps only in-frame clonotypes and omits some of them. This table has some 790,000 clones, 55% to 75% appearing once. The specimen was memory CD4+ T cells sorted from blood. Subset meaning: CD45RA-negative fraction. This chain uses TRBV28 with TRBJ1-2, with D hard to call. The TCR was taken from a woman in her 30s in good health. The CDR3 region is CASSKEIDYGYTF. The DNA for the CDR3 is TGTGCCAGCAGTAAGGAGATCGACTATGGCTACACCTTC.